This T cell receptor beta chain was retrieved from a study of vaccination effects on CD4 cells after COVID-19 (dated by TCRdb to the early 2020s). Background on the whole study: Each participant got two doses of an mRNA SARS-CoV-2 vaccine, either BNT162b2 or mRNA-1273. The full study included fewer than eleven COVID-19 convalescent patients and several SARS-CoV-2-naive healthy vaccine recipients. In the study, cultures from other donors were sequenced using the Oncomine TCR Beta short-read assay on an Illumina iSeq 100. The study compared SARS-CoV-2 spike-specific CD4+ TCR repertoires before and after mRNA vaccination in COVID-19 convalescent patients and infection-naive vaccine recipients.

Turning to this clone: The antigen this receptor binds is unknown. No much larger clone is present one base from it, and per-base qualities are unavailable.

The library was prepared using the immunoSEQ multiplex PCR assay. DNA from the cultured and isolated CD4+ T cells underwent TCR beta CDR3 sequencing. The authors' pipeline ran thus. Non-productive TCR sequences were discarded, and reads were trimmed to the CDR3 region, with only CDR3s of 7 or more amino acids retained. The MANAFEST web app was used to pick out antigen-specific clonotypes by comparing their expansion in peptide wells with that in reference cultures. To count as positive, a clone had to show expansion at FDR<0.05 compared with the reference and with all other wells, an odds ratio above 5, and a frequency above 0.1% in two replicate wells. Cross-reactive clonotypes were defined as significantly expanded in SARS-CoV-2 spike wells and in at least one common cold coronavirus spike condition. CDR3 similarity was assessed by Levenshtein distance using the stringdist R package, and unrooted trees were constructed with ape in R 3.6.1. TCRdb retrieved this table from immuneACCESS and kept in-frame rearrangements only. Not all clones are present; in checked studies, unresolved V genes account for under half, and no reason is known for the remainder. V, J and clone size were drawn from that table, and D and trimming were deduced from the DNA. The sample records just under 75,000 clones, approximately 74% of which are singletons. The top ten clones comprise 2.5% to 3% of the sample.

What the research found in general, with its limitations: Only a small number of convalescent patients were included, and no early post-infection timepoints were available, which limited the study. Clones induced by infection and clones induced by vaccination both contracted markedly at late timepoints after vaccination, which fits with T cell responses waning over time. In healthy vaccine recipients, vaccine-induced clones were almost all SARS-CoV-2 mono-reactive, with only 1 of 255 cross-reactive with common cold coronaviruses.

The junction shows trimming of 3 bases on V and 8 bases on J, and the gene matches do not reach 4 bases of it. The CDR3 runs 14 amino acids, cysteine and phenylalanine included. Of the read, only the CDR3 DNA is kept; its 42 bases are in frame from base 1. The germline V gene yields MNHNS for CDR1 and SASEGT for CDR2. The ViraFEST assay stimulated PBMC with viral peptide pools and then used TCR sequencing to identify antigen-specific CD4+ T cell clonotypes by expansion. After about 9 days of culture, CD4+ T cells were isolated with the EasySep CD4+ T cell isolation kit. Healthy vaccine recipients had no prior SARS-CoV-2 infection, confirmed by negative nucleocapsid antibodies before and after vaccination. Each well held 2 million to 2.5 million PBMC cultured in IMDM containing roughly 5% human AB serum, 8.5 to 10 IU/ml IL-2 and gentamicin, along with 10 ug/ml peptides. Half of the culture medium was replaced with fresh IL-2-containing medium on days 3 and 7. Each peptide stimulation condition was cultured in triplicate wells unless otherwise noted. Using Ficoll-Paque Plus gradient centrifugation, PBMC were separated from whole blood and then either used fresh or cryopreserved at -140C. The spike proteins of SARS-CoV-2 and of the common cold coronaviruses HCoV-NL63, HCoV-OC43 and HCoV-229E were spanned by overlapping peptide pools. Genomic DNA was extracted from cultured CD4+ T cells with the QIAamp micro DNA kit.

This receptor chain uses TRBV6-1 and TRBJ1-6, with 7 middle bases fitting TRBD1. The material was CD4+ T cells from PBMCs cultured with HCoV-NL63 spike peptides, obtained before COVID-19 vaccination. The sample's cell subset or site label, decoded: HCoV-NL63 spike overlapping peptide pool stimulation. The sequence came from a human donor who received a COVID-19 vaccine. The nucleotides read TGTGCCAGCAGTGACCGGGACAGCTATTCACCCCTCCACTTT. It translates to CASSDRDSYSPLHF.